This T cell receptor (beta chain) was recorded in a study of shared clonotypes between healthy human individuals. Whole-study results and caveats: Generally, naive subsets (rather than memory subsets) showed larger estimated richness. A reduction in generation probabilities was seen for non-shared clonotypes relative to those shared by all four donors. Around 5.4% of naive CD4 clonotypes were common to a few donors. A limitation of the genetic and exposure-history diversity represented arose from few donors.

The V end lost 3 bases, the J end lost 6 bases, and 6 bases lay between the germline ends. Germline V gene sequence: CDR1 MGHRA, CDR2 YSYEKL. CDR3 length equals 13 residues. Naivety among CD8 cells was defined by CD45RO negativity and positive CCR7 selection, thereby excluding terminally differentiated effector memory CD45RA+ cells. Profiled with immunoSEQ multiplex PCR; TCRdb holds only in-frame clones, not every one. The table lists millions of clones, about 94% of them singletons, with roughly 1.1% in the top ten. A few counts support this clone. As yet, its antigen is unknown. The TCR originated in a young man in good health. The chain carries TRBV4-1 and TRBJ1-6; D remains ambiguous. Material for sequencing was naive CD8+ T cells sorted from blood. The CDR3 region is CASSQTGNSPLHF. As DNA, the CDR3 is TGCGCCAGCAGCCAGACCGGTAATTCACCCCTCCACTTT.